This is a list of T cell receptor beta chains from one sample in a study of blood T cell repertoires in COVID-19. This table comes from immunoSEQ multiplex PCR, and its TCRdb copy is limited to in-frame clones, with some not included. Here the sample spans some 260,000 clones, over 70% being singletons. Sequenced: peripheral blood. These receptors all come from a woman aged 70 to 79 with COVID-19, enrolled during active disease. CDR3s include the opening cysteine and the closing phenylalanine or tryptophan. D genes are given only for firm matches. Size tells how often a clone was seen (once, few, many) or the class of an expanded clone, and some rows leave it out.

v_call: TRBV6-2/TRBV6-3; j_call: TRBJ2-5; clone_size: once; d_call: TRBD2; cdr3_nt: TGTGCCAGCAGTCAAGACCGACTAGCGGGAGTGATAGAGACCCAGTACTTC; cdr3_aa: CASSQDRLAGVIETQYF
v_call: TRBV2; j_call: TRBJ1-3; clone_size: .; d_call: TRBD1; cdr3_nt: TGTGCCAGCGGTACAGGGGGCCGTGGAAACACCATATATTTT; cdr3_aa: CASGTGGRGNTIYF
v_call: TRBV18; j_call: TRBJ2-7; clone_size: once; d_call: TRBD2; cdr3_nt: TGTGCCAGCTCACTGGGGACTAGCGGGAGCTCCTACGAGCAGTACTTC; cdr3_aa: CASSLGTSGSSYEQYF
v_call: TRBV9; j_call: TRBJ2-3; clone_size: once; d_call: .; cdr3_nt: TGTGCCAGCAGCGTACAGGGTGTCACAGATACGCAGTATTTT; cdr3_aa: CASSVQGVTDTQYF
v_call: TRBV19; j_call: TRBJ1-5; clone_size: once; d_call: .; cdr3_nt: TGTGCCAGTAGTATAGGTACAGACAATCAGCCCCAGCATTTT; cdr3_aa: CASSIGTDNQPQHF
v_call: TRBV19; j_call: TRBJ1-2; clone_size: .; d_call: .; cdr3_nt: TGTGCCAGTAGCACTACAGGGTTTGGCTACACCTTC; cdr3_aa: CASSTTGFGYTF
v_call: TRBV5-1; j_call: TRBJ1-3; clone_size: .; d_call: .; cdr3_nt: TGCGCCAGCAGCACCACCCAGGGCTCTGGAAACACCATATATTTT; cdr3_aa: CASSTTQGSGNTIYF
v_call: TRBV5-4; j_call: TRBJ1-2; clone_size: once; d_call: .; cdr3_nt: TGTGCCAGCAGCTCCAAAACTGAGACAGGCCATGGCTACACCTTC; cdr3_aa: CASSSKTETGHGYTF
v_call: TRBV9; j_call: TRBJ2-5; clone_size: .; d_call: .; cdr3_nt: TGTGCCAGCAGCGTATCAGGGGTCCAAGAGACCCAGTACTTC; cdr3_aa: CASSVSGVQETQYF
v_call: TRBV6-2/TRBV6-3; j_call: TRBJ1-4; clone_size: .; d_call: TRBD1; cdr3_nt: TGTGCCAGCAGTTACGGGGGACAGGGGAGAAAACTGTTTTTT; cdr3_aa: CASSYGGQGRKLFF
v_call: TRBV5-8; j_call: TRBJ1-6; clone_size: .; d_call: TRBD1; cdr3_nt: TGTGCCAGCAGAAACAGGGGTTATAATTCACCCCTCCACTTT; cdr3_aa: CASRNRGYNSPLHF
v_call: TRBV5-5; j_call: TRBJ2-1; clone_size: few; d_call: TRBD2; cdr3_nt: TGTGCCAGCACCAGGACTAGCGGGAGGGTAGATGAGCAGTTCTTC; cdr3_aa: CASTRTSGRVDEQFF
v_call: TRBV3-1/TRBV3-2; j_call: TRBJ2-2; clone_size: .; d_call: .; cdr3_nt: TGTGCCAGCAGCTACCTTACAGGGGGGGTCTTAGCCGGGGAGCTGTTTTTT; cdr3_aa: CASSYLTGGVLAGELFF
v_call: TRBV9; j_call: TRBJ2-3; clone_size: .; d_call: TRBD2; cdr3_nt: TGTGCCAGCAGCGTAGGGGCTAGCGGGAGGACGGCAGATACGCAGTATTTT; cdr3_aa: CASSVGASGRTADTQYF
v_call: TRBV2; j_call: TRBJ2-2; clone_size: once; d_call: .; cdr3_nt: TGTGCCAGCAGTGCGGGCAGGGAAACCGGGGAGCTGTTTTTT; cdr3_aa: CASSAGRETGELFF
v_call: TRBV7-2; j_call: TRBJ1-1; clone_size: .; d_call: .; cdr3_nt: TGTGCCAGCAGTAGACAGCAGAACACTGAAGCTTTCTTT; cdr3_aa: CASSRQQNTEAFF
v_call: TRBV19; j_call: TRBJ2-2; clone_size: .; d_call: TRBD1; cdr3_nt: TGTGCCAGTATTGGGACAGCGAACACCGGGGAGCTGTTTTTT; cdr3_aa: CASIGTANTGELFF
v_call: TRBV10-3; j_call: TRBJ1-2; clone_size: .; d_call: .; cdr3_nt: TGTGCCAACCGGACGGGGGGCTACACCTTC; cdr3_aa: CANRTGGYTF
v_call: TRBV6-1; j_call: TRBJ1-4; clone_size: .; d_call: .; cdr3_nt: TGTGCCATCACAGGGTCAACTAATGAAAAACTGTTTTTT; cdr3_aa: CAITGSTNEKLFF
v_call: TRBV5-8; j_call: TRBJ1-1; clone_size: .; d_call: .; cdr3_nt: TGTGCCAGCAGCTTGCGGGGGGGTACTGAAGCTTTCTTT; cdr3_aa: CASSLRGGTEAFF
v_call: TRBV4-2; j_call: TRBJ1-4; clone_size: .; d_call: .; cdr3_nt: TGTGCCAGCAGCCAAGATCAGGGCTTAACGGCAAAACTGTTTTTT; cdr3_aa: CASSQDQGLTAKLFF
v_call: TRBV9; j_call: TRBJ2-2; clone_size: .; d_call: .; cdr3_nt: TGTGCCAGCAGCGTACAAGGAGACGGGTTTGCCGGGGAGCTGTTTTTT; cdr3_aa: CASSVQGDGFAGELFF
v_call: TRBV6-1; j_call: TRBJ1-3; clone_size: .; d_call: TRBD1; cdr3_nt: TGTGCCAGCAGTGCAAACCCCGGGACAGCCCTAGGAAACACCATATATTTT; cdr3_aa: CASSANPGTALGNTIYF
v_call: TRBV7-9; j_call: TRBJ2-5; clone_size: .; d_call: TRBD2; cdr3_nt: TGTGCCAGCAGCATCGGACTAGCGGGAGGAACAGAGACCCAGTACTTC; cdr3_aa: CASSIGLAGGTETQYF
v_call: TRBV4-2; j_call: TRBJ2-5; clone_size: .; d_call: .; cdr3_nt: TGTGCCAGCAGCCAAGGGGAAGGGGCGAGCCAAGAGACCCAGTACTTC; cdr3_aa: CASSQGEGASQETQYF
v_call: TRBV21-1; j_call: TRBJ1-4; clone_size: .; d_call: .; cdr3_nt: TGTGCCAGCAGCAAAGATGGGACAGGGATACCAGGCACTAATGAAAAACTGTTTTTT; cdr3_aa: CASSKDGTGIPGTNEKLFF
v_call: TRBV5-1; j_call: TRBJ2-7; clone_size: .; d_call: TRBD1; cdr3_nt: TGCGCCAGCAGCGGAAAACAGGGGGCCCACGAGCAGTACTTC; cdr3_aa: CASSGKQGAHEQYF
v_call: TRBV7-3; j_call: TRBJ2-5; clone_size: .; d_call: .; cdr3_nt: TGTGCCAGCAGCTGGGGCGGGGTGGAGACCCAGTACTTC; cdr3_aa: CASSWGGVETQYF
v_call: TRBV5-6; j_call: TRBJ1-2; clone_size: .; d_call: .; cdr3_nt: TGTGCCAGCAGCTTGCCGTCCTATGGCTACACCTTC; cdr3_aa: CASSLPSYGYTF
v_call: TRBV5-1; j_call: TRBJ2-1; clone_size: .; d_call: .; cdr3_nt: TGCGCCAGCAGCCCAATACGAGGGGGTGGGTCCTACAATGAGCAGTTCTTC; cdr3_aa: CASSPIRGGGSYNEQFF
v_call: TRBV25-1; j_call: TRBJ2-1; clone_size: .; d_call: .; cdr3_nt: TGTGCCAGCAGTGCAACTAGATTAAGCTACAATGAGCAGTTCTTC; cdr3_aa: CASSATRLSYNEQFF
v_call: TRBV30; j_call: TRBJ1-5; clone_size: .; d_call: TRBD1; cdr3_nt: TGTGCCTGGAGGGGACAGGGGGCACGGGACAATCAGCCCCAGCATTTT; cdr3_aa: CAWRGQGARDNQPQHF
v_call: TRBV28; j_call: TRBJ1-2; clone_size: .; d_call: .; cdr3_nt: TGTGCCAGCAGCCAGACAGTGAACTATGGCTACACCTTC; cdr3_aa: CASSQTVNYGYTF
v_call: TRBV7-2; j_call: TRBJ1-5; clone_size: .; d_call: TRBD1; cdr3_nt: TGTGCCAGCAGCCTAGAGACAGGGGGCAATCAGCCCCAGCATTTT; cdr3_aa: CASSLETGGNQPQHF
v_call: TRBV30; j_call: TRBJ1-6; clone_size: .; d_call: TRBD1; cdr3_nt: TGTGCCTGGACCGGGACAGAAAATTCACCCCTCCACTTT; cdr3_aa: CAWTGTENSPLHF
v_call: TRBV5-1; j_call: TRBJ2-7; clone_size: .; d_call: .; cdr3_nt: TGCGCCAGCAGCTTGGGGGGCAGCTCCTACGAGCAGTACTTC; cdr3_aa: CASSLGGSSYEQYF
v_call: TRBV9; j_call: TRBJ2-2; clone_size: .; d_call: .; cdr3_nt: TGTGCCAGCAGCGTAGAGGTGGCGGCAGCCTACACCGGGGAGCTGTTTTTT; cdr3_aa: CASSVEVAAAYTGELFF
v_call: TRBV4-3; j_call: TRBJ2-5; clone_size: .; d_call: TRBD1; cdr3_nt: TGCGCCAGCAGCCAAGATCAGGGGGTGGGTTCCCAGTACTTC; cdr3_aa: CASSQDQGVGSQYF
v_call: TRBV14; j_call: TRBJ1-6; clone_size: few; d_call: .; cdr3_nt: TGTGCCAGCAGCCCGACCGGACAAAATTCACCCCTCCACTTT; cdr3_aa: CASSPTGQNSPLHF
v_call: TRBV30; j_call: TRBJ2-3; clone_size: .; d_call: .; cdr3_nt: TGTGCCTGGAGTGTAAGCGGTCCCACAGATACGCAGTATTTT; cdr3_aa: CAWSVSGPTDTQYF
v_call: TRBV11-1; j_call: TRBJ2-1; clone_size: .; d_call: .; cdr3_nt: TGTGCCAGCAGCTTAGGAGGGAGCTCCTACAATGAGCAGTTCTTC; cdr3_aa: CASSLGGSSYNEQFF
v_call: TRBV28; j_call: TRBJ1-5; clone_size: once; d_call: TRBD1; cdr3_nt: TGTGCCAGCAGTTTGACAGGGTCCAATCAGCCCCAGCATTTT; cdr3_aa: CASSLTGSNQPQHF
v_call: TRBV28; j_call: TRBJ2-7; clone_size: .; d_call: .; cdr3_nt: TGTGCCAGCAGTTTAAGAGTCCACGAGCAGTACTTC; cdr3_aa: CASSLRVHEQYF
v_call: TRBV30; j_call: TRBJ1-2; clone_size: .; d_call: TRBD1; cdr3_nt: TGTGCCTGGAGGCCTACAGGGGCTAACTATGGCTACACCTTC; cdr3_aa: CAWRPTGANYGYTF
v_call: TRBV28; j_call: TRBJ1-1; clone_size: once; d_call: TRBD1; cdr3_nt: TGTGCCAGCAGGGGTACAGGGGGAGGTACTGAAGCTTTCTTT; cdr3_aa: CASRGTGGGTEAFF
v_call: TRBV5-4; j_call: TRBJ1-1; clone_size: .; d_call: TRBD1; cdr3_nt: TGTGCCAGCAGCGCCGGGACAGGGAACACTGAAGCTTTCTTT; cdr3_aa: CASSAGTGNTEAFF
v_call: TRBV20-1; j_call: TRBJ2-5; clone_size: .; d_call: .; cdr3_nt: TGCAGTGCTAGTGACGGAGAAGAGACCCAGTACTTC; cdr3_aa: CSASDGEETQYF
v_call: TRBV30; j_call: TRBJ2-3; clone_size: .; d_call: .; cdr3_nt: TGTGCCTGGAGGGGAGGCGCTTCAGATACGCAGTATTTT; cdr3_aa: CAWRGGASDTQYF
v_call: TRBV4-1; j_call: TRBJ2-5; clone_size: .; d_call: TRBD2; cdr3_nt: TGCGCCAGCAGCCAAAGTTGGCAGGGGAGGGCGGGAGGTATGGAAGAGACCCAGTACTTC; cdr3_aa: CASSQSWQGRAGGMEETQYF
v_call: TRBV9; j_call: TRBJ2-1; clone_size: .; d_call: TRBD2; cdr3_nt: TGTGCCAGCAGTGGCGGGAGGGTCTCCTACAATGAGCAGTTCTTC; cdr3_aa: CASSGGRVSYNEQFF
v_call: TRBV18; j_call: TRBJ2-1; clone_size: .; d_call: TRBD2; cdr3_nt: TGTGCCAGCTCACTGTTGAGCGGGGAAGAGCAGTTCTTC; cdr3_aa: CASSLLSGEEQFF
v_call: TRBV2; j_call: TRBJ1-4; clone_size: once; d_call: TRBD1; cdr3_nt: TGTGCCGATCAGGCGGACAGGGGCCCAGGAAAACTGTTTTTT; cdr3_aa: CADQADRGPGKLFF
v_call: TRBV4-2; j_call: TRBJ2-3; clone_size: .; d_call: TRBD2; cdr3_nt: TGTGCCAGCAGCCAAGTAACTAGCGGGCTTTCGGGAGATACGCAGTATTTT; cdr3_aa: CASSQVTSGLSGDTQYF
v_call: TRBV27; j_call: TRBJ1-2; clone_size: .; d_call: TRBD1; cdr3_nt: TGTGCCAGCAGTTTATCCGGACAGGGTCCGGGGGGCTACACCTTC; cdr3_aa: CASSLSGQGPGGYTF
v_call: TRBV28; j_call: TRBJ1-4; clone_size: once; d_call: .; cdr3_nt: TGTGCCAGCAGTCCCGGACTTACTCGGACTAATGAAAAACTGTTTTTT; cdr3_aa: CASSPGLTRTNEKLFF
v_call: TRBV27; j_call: TRBJ2-3; clone_size: few; d_call: TRBD2; cdr3_nt: TGTGCCAGCGCCTGGGGGAGGGAGGCAGATACGCAGTATTTT; cdr3_aa: CASAWGREADTQYF
v_call: TRBV30; j_call: TRBJ1-1; clone_size: .; d_call: .; cdr3_nt: TGTGCCTGGAGCCCCCAGGCGGGTCAAGCTTTCTTT; cdr3_aa: CAWSPQAGQAFF